What follows is one T cell receptor beta chain and its context. The data were obtained in a study of cytomegalovirus exposure and HLA in healthy donors. The study ran its PCR with 60 Vbeta and 13 Jbeta primers. Using immunoSEQ multiplex PCR, the repertoire was profiled, and TCRdb retains in-frame clones only, with some absent. Of 90,000 to 110,000 clones listed, around 70% are singletons. The V end was cut by 1 base, the J end by 0 bases, with 16 bases between. This CDR3 spans 19 amino acids. The germline V gene encodes CDR1 SGHAT and CDR2 FQNNGV. This chain links TRBV11-2 with TRBJ2-6; D may be TRBD2 (6 bases). The specimen was PBMCs. The TCR sequence derives from a man aged 40-49 years in good health and CMV-seronegative. The CDR3 coding sequence is TGTGCCAGCAGCTTAGGACGCGGGACCGCGAACTCTGGGGCCAACGTCCTGACTTTC. Amino acid sequence: CASSLGRGTANSGANVLTF.